This T cell receptor (beta chain) appears in the sequencing data of a study of blood T cell repertoires in COVID-19. Individuals drawn from around 24 US areas were roughly 18 to 95 years old. Authors' methods: Amplification of reference gene primers was used by the study to estimate nucleated cell counts. Profiled with immunoSEQ multiplex PCR; TCRdb holds only in-frame clones, not every one. V and J calls plus clone size are reproduced from that table; the DNA served to infer D and trimming. The table includes 280,000 or so clones, over 75% detected once. V trimming: 6 bases; J trimming: 5 bases; junction bases outside the gene matches: 8. The V gene's germline CDR1 is MNHEY and CDR2 SVGAGI. CDR3 length equals 14 residues.

The material sequenced was PBMCs or T cells enriched from blood (not recorded which). The TCR originated in a man under 40 who had recovered from COVID-19. The chain links TRBV6-5 to TRBJ2-5; 8 nucleotides align to TRBD2. CDR3: CASRRAGARETQYF. CDR3 bases: TGTGCCAGCAGGCGAGCGGGGGCCCGGGAGACCCAGTACTTC.